This record concerns one T cell receptor beta chain sequence. The CDR3 is 14 residues long. The V gene's germline CDR1 is MNHEY and CDR2 SVGAGI. V trimming: 6 bases; J trimming: 5 bases; junction bases outside the gene matches: 8. Authors' data handling: Counts of nucleated cells, estimated from reference gene primer amplification, were obtained. Only in-frame clones appear in the TCRdb table, and some are missing; sequencing was by immunoSEQ multiplex PCR. V and J calls plus clone size are reproduced from that table; the DNA served to infer D and trimming. Of some 240,000 clones listed, approximately 78% are singletons. This specimen comes from a study of blood T cell repertoires in COVID-19. Overall study context: The origin of the acute and convalescent COVID-19 samples was the United States, Italy and Spain. Sources were T cells, B-cell-depleted T cells, or PBMCs; the material itself was cDNA or gDNA.

Enrolled during active infection, Seattle patients were then followed longitudinally. The sequencing input was peripheral blood. The V gene is TRBV6-5, the J gene TRBJ2-7, with 9 bases aligning to TRBD1. The TCR comes from a woman between 65 and 79 years old with COVID-19, enrolled during active disease. In nucleotides, the CDR3 is TGTGCCAGCAGGATGAGGGACAGGGTCCACGAGCAGTACTTC. Its translation: CASRMRDRVHEQYF.